The clone carrying this T cell receptor (beta chain) was observed a handful of times. What it binds is unknown. These data come from a study of regulatory T cells in long-lasting Graves disease. Study-wide points: More public clonotypes were shared by persistent patients (around 2,600) than by new patients (under 1,000).

Both iRepertoire HTBI primers and Arm-PCR of CDR3 regions were used to build the TCR beta libraries. TCRdb fed the multiplex PCR reads into MiXCR, producing one record per CDR3 protein. The sample lists a few hundred thousand distinct CDR3 sequences; approximately 25% were seen once. The sample's time point: persistent/refractory GD, antithyroid drugs over 5 years with positive TRAb. RNA extracted from PBMCs served as the sequencing template. Tubes containing EDTA received about 9.4 milliliters of drawn peripheral blood. Here the sequenced sample was peripheral blood mononuclear cells (PBMCs), taken when the disease was refractory, from a patient treated with antithyroid drugs. The TCR was taken from a woman aged 40 to 55 with Graves disease.

The CDR3 DNA sequence: TGTGCCAGCAGTCCGACGGGAGACACCGGGGAGCTGTTTTTT. Its protein is CASSPTGDTGELFF. This chain links TRBV28 with TRBJ2-2; possibly TRBD2 for D (6 bases). V was shortened by 5 bases and J by 3 bases, with 10 bases between the two germline ends. This CDR3 comprises 14 residues. Per germline, CDR1 MDHEN and CDR2 SYDVKM.